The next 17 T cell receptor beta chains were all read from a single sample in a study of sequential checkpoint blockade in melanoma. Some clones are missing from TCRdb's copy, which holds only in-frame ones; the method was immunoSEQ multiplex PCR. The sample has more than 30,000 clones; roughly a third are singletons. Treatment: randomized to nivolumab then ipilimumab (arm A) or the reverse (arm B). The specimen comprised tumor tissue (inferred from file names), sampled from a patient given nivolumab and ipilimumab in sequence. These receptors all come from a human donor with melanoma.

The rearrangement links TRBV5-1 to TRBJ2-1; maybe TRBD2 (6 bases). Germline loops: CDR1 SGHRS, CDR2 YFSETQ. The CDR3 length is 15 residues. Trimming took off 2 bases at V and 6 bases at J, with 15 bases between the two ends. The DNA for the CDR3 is TGCGCCAGCAGCTTAGGGACTTCTACGGGCAATGAGCAGTTCTTC. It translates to CASSLGTSTGNEQFF.

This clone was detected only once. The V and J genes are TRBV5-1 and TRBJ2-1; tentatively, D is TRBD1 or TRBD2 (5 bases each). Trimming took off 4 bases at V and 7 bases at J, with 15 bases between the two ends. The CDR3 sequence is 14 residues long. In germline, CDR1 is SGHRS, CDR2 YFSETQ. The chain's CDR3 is CASSRRAGRNEQFF. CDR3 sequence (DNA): TGCGCCAGCAGCAGAAGGGCAGGGAGAAATGAGCAGTTCTTC.

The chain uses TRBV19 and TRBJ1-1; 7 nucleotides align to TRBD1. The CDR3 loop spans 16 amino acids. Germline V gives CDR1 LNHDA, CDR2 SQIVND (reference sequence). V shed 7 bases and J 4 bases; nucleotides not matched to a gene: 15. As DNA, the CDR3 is TGTGCCAGTATACCTCGACATTCCCAGGGGGGCACTGAAGCTTTCTTT. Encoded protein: CASIPRHSQGGTEAFF. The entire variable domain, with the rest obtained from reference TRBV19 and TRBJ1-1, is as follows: DGGITQSPKYLFRKEGQNVTLSCEQNLNHDAMYWYRQDPGQGLRLIYYSQIVNDFQKGDIAEGYSVSREKKESFPLTVTSAQKNPTAFYLCASIPRHSQGGTEAFFGQGTRLTVV.

In nucleotides, the CDR3 is TGTGCCTGGAGTGTGTCGAGTTATAGCAATCAGCCCCAGCATTTT. Residues: CAWSVSSYSNQPQHF. The chain has TRBV30 and TRBJ1-5; D is undetermined. Germline V gives CDR1 GTSNPN, CDR2 SVGIG (reference sequence). Trimming removed 0 bases from V and 0 bases from J, with 9 bases in between. This CDR3 has 15 residues.

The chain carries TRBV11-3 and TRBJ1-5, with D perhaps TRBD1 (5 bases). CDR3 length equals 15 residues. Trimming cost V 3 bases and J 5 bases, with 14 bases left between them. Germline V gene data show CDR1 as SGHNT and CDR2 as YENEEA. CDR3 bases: TGTGCCAGCAGCTTCGGACACCTTCTTTATCAGCCCCAGCATTTT. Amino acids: CASSFGHLLYQPQHF. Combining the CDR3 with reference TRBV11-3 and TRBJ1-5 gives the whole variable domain EAGVVQSPRYKIIEKKQPVAFWCNPISGHNTLYWYLQNLGQGPELLIRYENEEAVDDSQLPKDRFSAERLKGVDSTLKIQPAELGDSAVYLCASSFGHLLYQPQHFGDGTRLSIL.

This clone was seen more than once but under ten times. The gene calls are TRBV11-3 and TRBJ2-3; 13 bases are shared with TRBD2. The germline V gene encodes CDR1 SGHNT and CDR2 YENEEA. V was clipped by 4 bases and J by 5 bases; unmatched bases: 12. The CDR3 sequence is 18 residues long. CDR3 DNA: TGTGCCAGCAGCTCCCTCCCCGGACTAGCGGGGGATGGAGATACGCAGTATTTT. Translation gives CASSSLPGLAGDGDTQYF.

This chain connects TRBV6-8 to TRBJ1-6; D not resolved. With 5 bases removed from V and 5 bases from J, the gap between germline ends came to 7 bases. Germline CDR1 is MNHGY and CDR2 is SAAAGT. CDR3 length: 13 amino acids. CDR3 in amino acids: CASSPAHNSPLHF. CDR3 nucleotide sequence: TGTGCCAGCAGTCCCGCCCATAATTCACCCCTCCACTTT.

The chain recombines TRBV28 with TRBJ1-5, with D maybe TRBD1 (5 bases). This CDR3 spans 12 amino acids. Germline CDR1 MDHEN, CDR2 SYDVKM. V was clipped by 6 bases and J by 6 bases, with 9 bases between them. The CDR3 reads CASRAGTQPQHF. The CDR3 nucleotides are TGTGCCAGCAGAGCGGGGACTCAGCCCCAGCATTTT.

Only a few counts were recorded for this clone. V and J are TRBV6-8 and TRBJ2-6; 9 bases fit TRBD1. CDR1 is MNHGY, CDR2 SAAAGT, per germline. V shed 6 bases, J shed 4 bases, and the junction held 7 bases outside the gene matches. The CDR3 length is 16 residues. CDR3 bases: TGTGCCAGCAGGGGGACAGGGAGGGAGGGGGCCAACGTCCTGACTTTC. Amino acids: CASRGTGREGANVLTF.

CDR3 coding DNA: TGCGCCAGCAGCAAAGACAGCCCCAACACCGGGGAGCTGTTTTTT. The encoded protein is CASSKDSPNTGELFF. V usage is TRBV5-1 and J usage is TRBJ2-2, with D possibly matching TRBD1 (5 bases). Looked up from germline, CDR1 is SGHRS and CDR2 is YFSETQ. This CDR3 contains 15 residues. Trimming pared 4 bases from V and 2 bases from J, leaving 12 bases between.

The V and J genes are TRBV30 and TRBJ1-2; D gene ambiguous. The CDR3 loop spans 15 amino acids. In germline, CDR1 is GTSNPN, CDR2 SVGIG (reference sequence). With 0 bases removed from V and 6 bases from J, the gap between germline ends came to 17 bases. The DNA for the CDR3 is TGTGCCTGGAGTGTACTTCAGGAAGAGCATCATGGCTACACCTTC. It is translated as CAWSVLQEEHHGYTF.

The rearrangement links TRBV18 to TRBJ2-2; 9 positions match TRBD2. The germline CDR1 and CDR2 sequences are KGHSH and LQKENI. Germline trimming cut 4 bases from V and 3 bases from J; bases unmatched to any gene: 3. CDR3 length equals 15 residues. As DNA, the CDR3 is TGTGCCAGCTCACGCAGCGGGGGGCACACCGGGGAGCTGTTTTTT. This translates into CASSRSGGHTGELFF.

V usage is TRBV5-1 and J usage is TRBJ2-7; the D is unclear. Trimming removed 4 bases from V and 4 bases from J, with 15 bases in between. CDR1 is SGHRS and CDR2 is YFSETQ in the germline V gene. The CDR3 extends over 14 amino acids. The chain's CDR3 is CASSPSRARYEQYF. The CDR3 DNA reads TGCGCCAGCAGCCCCTCTAGGGCCCGGTACGAGCAGTACTTC.

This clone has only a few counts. CDR3 DNA sequence: TGTGCCAGCAGACTAGTGACCCAAGAGACCCAGTACTTC. Encoded protein: CASRLVTQETQYF. This chain connects TRBV6-8 to TRBJ2-5; tentatively, D is TRBD2 (5 bases). CDR1 and CDR2 from the germline V gene are MNHGY and SAAAGT. There are 13 residues in the CDR3. V shed 6 bases and J shed 1 base, with 9 bases lying between them.

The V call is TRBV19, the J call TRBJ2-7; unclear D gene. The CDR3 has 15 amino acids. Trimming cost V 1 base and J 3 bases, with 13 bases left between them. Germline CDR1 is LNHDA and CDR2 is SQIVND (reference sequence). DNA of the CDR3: TGTGCCAGTAGTATAGCTAGGGCGTCCGTCTACGAGCAGTACTTC. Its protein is CASSIARASVYEQYF.

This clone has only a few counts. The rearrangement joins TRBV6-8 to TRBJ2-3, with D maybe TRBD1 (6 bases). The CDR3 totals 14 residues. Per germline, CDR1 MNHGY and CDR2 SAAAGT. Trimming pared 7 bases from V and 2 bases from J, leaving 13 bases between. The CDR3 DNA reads TGTGCCAGCATTCCAGGGGCTTCCACAGATACGCAGTATTTT. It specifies CASIPGASTDTQYF.

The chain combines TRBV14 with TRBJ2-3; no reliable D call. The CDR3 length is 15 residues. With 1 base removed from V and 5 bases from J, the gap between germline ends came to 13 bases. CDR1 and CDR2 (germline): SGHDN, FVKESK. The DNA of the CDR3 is TGTGCCAGCAGCCAAGTGGGGTTAGCTAAAGATACGCAGTATTTT. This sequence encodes CASSQVGLAKDTQYF.